These T cell receptor beta chains were read from a single sample in a study of blood T cell repertoires in COVID-19. Assay used: immunoSEQ multiplex PCR; TCRdb lists only in-frame clones, some missing. The sample records around 100,000 clones, around nine tenths being singletons. Sequencing used peripheral blood. The receptor source for this set is a woman between 65 and 79 years old who had recovered from COVID-19. Each CDR3 is given with its conserved first and last residue. D genes are given only for firm matches.

>NA|TRBJ2-7|TRBV28
CASSPTIDNYEQYF
TGTGCCAGCAGTCCGACGATTGACAACTACGAGCAGTACTTC
>NA|TRBJ2-6|TRBV4-3
CASSQEGVSGANVLTF
TGCGCCAGCAGCCAAGAAGGGGTCTCTGGGGCCAACGTCCTGACTTTC
>TRBD2|TRBJ2-3|TRBV24-1
CATSDLRGGEPDTQYF
TGTGCCACCAGTGATTTGCGGGGGGGGGAGCCAGATACGCAGTATTTT
>NA|TRBJ1-1|TRBV5-5
CASSLGGVLMNTEAFF
TGTGCCAGCAGCTTAGGCGGGGTCCTCATGAACACTGAAGCTTTCTTT
>NA|TRBJ2-7|TRBV10-3
CAISKDSGEQYF
TGTGCCATCAGCAAGGACAGCGGCGAGCAGTACTTC
>TRBD2|TRBJ2-7|TRBV18
CASSPGTSPYEQYF
TGTGCCAGCTCACCAGGGACTAGCCCCTACGAGCAGTACTTC
>TRBD1|TRBJ1-2|TRBV7-2
CASSSPGTGYYGYTF
TGTGCCAGCAGCAGTCCCGGGACAGGTTACTATGGCTACACCTTC
>NA|TRBJ2-7|TRBV5-1
CATLLPGYRDLSYEQYF
TGCGCCACCCTCCTCCCCGGCTACAGAGACCTCTCCTACGAGCAGTACTTC
>TRBD2|TRBJ2-3|TRBV19
CASAPTGQGRLAGVTDTQYF
TGTGCCAGTGCCCCCACGGGACAGGGCCGACTAGCGGGAGTTACAGATACGCAGTATTTT
>NA|TRBJ1-4|TRBV5-1
CASSLAPARGRGTNEKLFF
TGCGCCAGCAGCTTGGCCCCGGCCCGGGGCAGGGGTACTAATGAAAAACTGTTTTTT